This TCR beta chain was obtained from a study of patients and donors after allogeneic stem cell transplantation. One entry per CDR3 protein results from TCRdb running MiXCR on the RT-PCR reads. The table lists approximately 200,000 distinct CDR3 sequences, over 30% of them singletons. The V and J ends lost 6 bases and 1 base respectively, with 9 bases between them. This CDR3 has 13 residues. Sequenced material: blood, either unsorted or a sorted T cell fraction (not recorded which). The sequence came from a human donor who was either an allogeneic HSCT recipient or a stem cell or donor lymphocyte infusion donor (not recorded which). It is not recorded whose cells these are; they may come from a transplant donor. The genes are TRBV12-3 or TRBV12-4 and TRBJ1-1; D not certain. This CDR3 is CASRHKGNTEAFF. The CDR3 DNA is TGTGCCAGCAGGCATAAAGGGAACACTGAAGCTTTCTTT.